This T cell receptor beta chain was found in a study of neoadjuvant anti-PD-1 for oral cavity cancer. The CDR3 contains 15 residues. Germline CDR1 is GTSNPN and CDR2 is SVGIG (reference sequence). Trimming cost V 4 bases and J 4 bases; bases outside gene matches: 10. This table comes from immunoSEQ multiplex PCR, and its TCRdb copy is limited to in-frame clones, with some not included. The data contain about 16,000 clones, about two thirds of them singletons. This receptor was taken from a person aged 35 to 85 with oral cavity squamous cell carcinoma. This chain links TRBV30 with TRBJ2-3; 8 nucleotides align to TRBD1. The sequenced sample was PBMCs, obtained before nivolumab (anti-PD-1) treatment. The CDR3 DNA follows: TGTGCCTGGACCAGGACAGGGATTTCCGCAGATACGCAGTATTTT. Translating it yields CAWTRTGISADTQYF. Together with reference TRBV30 and TRBJ2-3, the CDR3 gives the full variable domain: SQTIHQWPATLVQPVGSPLSLECTVEGTSNPNLYWYRQAAGRGLQLLFYSVGIGQISSEVPQNLSASRPQDRQFILSSKKLLLSDSGFYLCAWTRTGISADTQYFGPGTRLTVL.